This T cell receptor (beta chain) is from a study of post-analysis software for immune sequencing data. Findings of the study overall: Compared against controls, patients with multiple sclerosis displayed significantly lower normalized Chao1 diversity.

TCR beta cDNA libraries had unique molecular identifiers. TCRdb recomputed calls from the PCR reads with MiXCR, one row per CDR3 protein. Among 380,000 or so distinct CDR3 sequences listed, roughly 38% were seen once. A word on this clonotype: The antigen is not known.

Sequenced: blood. This clonotype was obtained from a girl aged 5 to 17 with multiple sclerosis.

The CDR3: CATSDSSGYTF. CDR3 sequence (DNA): TGTGCCACCAGTGATTCGAGTGGCTACACCTTC. The chain combines TRBV24-1 with TRBJ1-2; D uncertain. Germline V gene sequence: CDR1 KGHDR, CDR2 SFDVKD. V dropped 2 bases and J dropped 7 bases, with 4 bases sitting between them. The CDR3 has 11 amino acids.